This T cell receptor (beta chain) was found in a study of shared clonotypes between healthy human individuals. On this clone: The target antigen is unknown.

General study points: Incomplete sequencing of sorted subsets was indicated by rarefaction despite large depth. Relative to memory subsets, naive subsets generally showed larger estimated richness. Against clonotypes common to all four donors, non-shared ones had lower generation probabilities.

Profiled with immunoSEQ multiplex PCR; TCRdb holds only in-frame clones, not every one. The table has about 690,000 clones, about 90% seen once. Source material: memory CD8+ T cells from PBMCs. Described subset: CD45RO+ cells pooled with CCR7-negative TemRA cells. The origin of this receptor is a young man in good health. Some clones in this sample may be carry-over from other donors' samples.

The CDR3 sequence: CASSVQGNEQYF. The CDR3 DNA reads TGTGCCAGCAGCGTACAAGGGAACGAGCAGTACTTC. This chain uses TRBV13 with TRBJ2-7; D uncertain. Per germline, CDR1 PRHDT and CDR2 FYEKMQ (reference sequence). V dropped 5 bases and J dropped 5 bases, with 10 bases sitting between them. The CDR3 has 12 residues.